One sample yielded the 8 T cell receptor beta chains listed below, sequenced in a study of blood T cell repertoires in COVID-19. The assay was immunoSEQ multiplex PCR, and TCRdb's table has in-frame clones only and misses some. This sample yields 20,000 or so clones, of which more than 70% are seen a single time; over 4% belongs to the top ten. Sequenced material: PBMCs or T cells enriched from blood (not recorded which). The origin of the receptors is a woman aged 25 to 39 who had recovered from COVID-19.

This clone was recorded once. CDR3 in DNA: TGCAGCGTTGAGGTAGGGCAGGGGGCCACTGAAGCTTTCTTT. Its protein is CSVEVGQGATEAFF. This chain links TRBV29-1 with TRBJ1-1, with 8 positions matching TRBD1. The CDR3 consists of 14 residues. Germline CDR1 SQVTM, CDR2 ANQGSEA. V lost 3 bases, J lost 4 bases, and 7 bases stayed unmatched.

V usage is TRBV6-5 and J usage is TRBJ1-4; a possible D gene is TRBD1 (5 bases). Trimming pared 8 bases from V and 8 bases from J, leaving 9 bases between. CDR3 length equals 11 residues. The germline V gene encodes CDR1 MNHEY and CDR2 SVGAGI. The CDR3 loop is CASGSGEKLFF. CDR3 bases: TGTGCCAGCGGCTCAGGGGAAAAACTGTTTTTT.

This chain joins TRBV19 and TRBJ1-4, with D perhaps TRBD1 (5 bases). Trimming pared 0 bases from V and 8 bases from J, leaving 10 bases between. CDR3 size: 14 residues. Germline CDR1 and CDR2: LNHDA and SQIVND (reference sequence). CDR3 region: CASSIDRVREKLFF. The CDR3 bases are TGTGCCAGTAGTATAGACAGGGTACGGGAAAAACTGTTTTTT.

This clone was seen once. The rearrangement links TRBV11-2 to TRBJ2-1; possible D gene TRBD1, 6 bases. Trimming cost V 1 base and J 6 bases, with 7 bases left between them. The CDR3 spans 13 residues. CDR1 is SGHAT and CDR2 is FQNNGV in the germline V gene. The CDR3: CASSLAGVNEQFF. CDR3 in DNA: TGTGCCAGCAGCTTAGCAGGGGTCAATGAGCAGTTCTTC.

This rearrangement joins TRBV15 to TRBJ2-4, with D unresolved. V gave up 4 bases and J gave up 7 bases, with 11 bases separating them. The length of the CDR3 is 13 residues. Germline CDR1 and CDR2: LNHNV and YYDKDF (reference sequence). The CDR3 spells CATSIDRRNIQYF. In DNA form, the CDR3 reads TGTGCCACCAGCATAGACCGGCGGAACATTCAGTACTTC.

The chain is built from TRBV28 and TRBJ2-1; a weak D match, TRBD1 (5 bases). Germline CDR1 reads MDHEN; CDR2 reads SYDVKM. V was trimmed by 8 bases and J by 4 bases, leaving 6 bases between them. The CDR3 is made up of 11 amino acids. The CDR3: CASGAYNEQFF. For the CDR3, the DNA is TGTGCCAGCGGGGCGTACAATGAGCAGTTCTTC.

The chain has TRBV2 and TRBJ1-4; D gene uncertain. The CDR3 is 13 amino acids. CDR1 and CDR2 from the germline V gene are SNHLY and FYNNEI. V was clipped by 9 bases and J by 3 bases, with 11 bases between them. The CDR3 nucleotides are TGTGCCAGTGGGCCGTTTGCTAATGAAAAACTGTTTTTT. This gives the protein CASGPFANEKLFF. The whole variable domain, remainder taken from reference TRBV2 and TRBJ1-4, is EPEVTQTPSHQVTQMGQEVILRCVPISNHLYFYWYRQILGQKVEFLVSFYNNEISEKSEIFDDQFSVERPDGSNFTLKIRSTKLEDSAMYFCASGPFANEKLFFGSGTQLSVL.

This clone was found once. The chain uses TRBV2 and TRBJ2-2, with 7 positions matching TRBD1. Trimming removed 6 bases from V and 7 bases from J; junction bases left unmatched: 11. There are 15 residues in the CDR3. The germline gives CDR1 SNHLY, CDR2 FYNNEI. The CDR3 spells CASRVSTQGVGELFF. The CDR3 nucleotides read TGTGCCAGCAGGGTTTCAACTCAGGGGGTCGGGGAGCTGTTTTTT.